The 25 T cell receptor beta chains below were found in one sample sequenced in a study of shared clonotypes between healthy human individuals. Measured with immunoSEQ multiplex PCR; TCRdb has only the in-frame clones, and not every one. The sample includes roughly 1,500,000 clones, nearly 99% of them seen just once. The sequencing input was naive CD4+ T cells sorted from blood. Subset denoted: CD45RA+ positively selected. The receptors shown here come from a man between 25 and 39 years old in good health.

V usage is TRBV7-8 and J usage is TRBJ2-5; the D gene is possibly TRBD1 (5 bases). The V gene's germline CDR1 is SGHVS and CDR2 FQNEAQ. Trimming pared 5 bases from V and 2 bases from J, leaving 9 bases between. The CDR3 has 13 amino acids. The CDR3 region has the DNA TGTGCCAGCAGCGCAGGGCCTCAAGAGACCCAGTACTTC. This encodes CASSAGPQETQYF.

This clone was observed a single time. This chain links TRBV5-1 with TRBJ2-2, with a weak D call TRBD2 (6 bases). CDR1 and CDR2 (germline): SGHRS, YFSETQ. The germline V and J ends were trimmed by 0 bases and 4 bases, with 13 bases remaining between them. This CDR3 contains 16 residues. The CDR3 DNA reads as TGCGCCAGCAGCTTGGTTCCTAGCGTAGTCACCGGGGAGCTGTTTTTT. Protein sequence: CASSLVPSVVTGELFF.

The CDR3 reads CASSQPREHYNEQFF. DNA of the CDR3: TGTGCCAGCAGCCAGCCACGCGAACACTACAATGAGCAGTTCTTC. The J gene is TRBJ2-1, the V gene TRBV7-9; D ambiguous. Trimming cost V 5 bases and J 3 bases, with 14 bases left between them. This CDR3 comprises 15 residues. Germline-derived CDR1 and CDR2 are SEHNR and FQNEAQ (reference sequence).

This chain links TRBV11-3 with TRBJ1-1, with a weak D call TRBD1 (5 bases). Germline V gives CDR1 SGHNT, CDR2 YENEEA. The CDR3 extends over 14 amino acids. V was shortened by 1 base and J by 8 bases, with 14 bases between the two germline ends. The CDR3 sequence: CASSLGGESSEAFF. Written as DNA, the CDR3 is TGTGCCAGCAGCTTAGGAGGGGAGTCGAGCGAAGCTTTCTTT.

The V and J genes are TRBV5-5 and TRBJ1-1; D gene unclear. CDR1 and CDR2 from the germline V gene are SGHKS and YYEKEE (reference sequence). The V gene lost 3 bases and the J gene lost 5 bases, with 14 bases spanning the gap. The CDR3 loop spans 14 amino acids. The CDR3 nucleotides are TGTGCCAGCAGCTCAGCGGAGAGTTGGACTGAAGCTTTCTTT. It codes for CASSSAESWTEAFF.

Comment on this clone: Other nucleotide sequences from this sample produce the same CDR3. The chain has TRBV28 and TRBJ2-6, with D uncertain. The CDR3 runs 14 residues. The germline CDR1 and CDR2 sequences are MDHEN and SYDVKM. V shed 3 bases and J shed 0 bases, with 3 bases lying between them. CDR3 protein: CASSLYSGANVLTF. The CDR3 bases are TGTGCCAGCAGTTTGTACTCTGGGGCCAACGTCCTGACTTTC. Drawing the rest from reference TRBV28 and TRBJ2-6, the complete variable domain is DVKVTQSSRYLVKRTGEKVFLECVQDMDHENMFWYRQDPGLGLRLIYFSYDVKMKEKGDIPEGYSVSREKKERFSLILESASTNQTSMYLCASSLYSGANVLTFGAGSRLTVL.

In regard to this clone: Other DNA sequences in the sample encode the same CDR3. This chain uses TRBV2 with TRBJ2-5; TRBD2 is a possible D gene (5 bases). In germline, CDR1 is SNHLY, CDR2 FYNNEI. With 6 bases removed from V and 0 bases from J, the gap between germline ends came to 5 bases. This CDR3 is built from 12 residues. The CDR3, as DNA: TGTGCCAGCAGAGCGGACCAAGAGACCCAGTACTTC. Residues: CASRADQETQYF. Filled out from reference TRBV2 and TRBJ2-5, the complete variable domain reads EPEVTQTPSHQVTQMGQEVILRCVPISNHLYFYWYRQILGQKVEFLVSFYNNEISEKSEIFDDQFSVERPDGSNFTLKIRSTKLEDSAMYFCASRADQETQYFGPGTRLLVL.

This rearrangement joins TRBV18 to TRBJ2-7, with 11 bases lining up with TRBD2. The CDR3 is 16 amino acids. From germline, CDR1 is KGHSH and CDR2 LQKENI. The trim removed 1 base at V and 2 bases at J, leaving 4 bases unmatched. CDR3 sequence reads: CASSPLTSGITYEQYF. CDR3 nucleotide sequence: TGTGCCAGCTCACCACTGACTAGCGGGATTACCTACGAGCAGTACTTC.

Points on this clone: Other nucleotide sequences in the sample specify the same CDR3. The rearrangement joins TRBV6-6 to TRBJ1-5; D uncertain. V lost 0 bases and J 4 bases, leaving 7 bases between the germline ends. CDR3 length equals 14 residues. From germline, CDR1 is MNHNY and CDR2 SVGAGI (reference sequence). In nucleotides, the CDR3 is TGTGCCAGCAGTTACTCGAGAGGGAATCAGCCCCAGCATTTT. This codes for CASSYSRGNQPQHF.

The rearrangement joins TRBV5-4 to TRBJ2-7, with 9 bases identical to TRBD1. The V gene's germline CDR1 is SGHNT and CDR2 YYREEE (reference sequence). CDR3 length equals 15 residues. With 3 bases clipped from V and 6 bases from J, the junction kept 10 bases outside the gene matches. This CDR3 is CASSSGTGLRLEQYF. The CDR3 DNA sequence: TGTGCCAGCAGCTCCGGGACAGGGCTTAGGCTCGAGCAGTACTTC.

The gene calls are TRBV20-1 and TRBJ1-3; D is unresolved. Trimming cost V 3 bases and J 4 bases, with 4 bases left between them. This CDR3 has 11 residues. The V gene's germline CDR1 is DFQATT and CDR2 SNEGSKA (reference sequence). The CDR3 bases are TGCAGTGCTAGTACAGGAAACACCATATATTTT. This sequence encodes CSASTGNTIYF.

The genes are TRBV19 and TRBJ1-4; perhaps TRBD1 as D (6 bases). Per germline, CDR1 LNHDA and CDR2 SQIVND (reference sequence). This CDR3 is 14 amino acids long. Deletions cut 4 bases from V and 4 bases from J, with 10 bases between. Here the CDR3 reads CASSSRGGNEKLFF. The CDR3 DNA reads TGTGCCAGTAGTAGCAGGGGTGGTAATGAAAAACTGTTTTTT.

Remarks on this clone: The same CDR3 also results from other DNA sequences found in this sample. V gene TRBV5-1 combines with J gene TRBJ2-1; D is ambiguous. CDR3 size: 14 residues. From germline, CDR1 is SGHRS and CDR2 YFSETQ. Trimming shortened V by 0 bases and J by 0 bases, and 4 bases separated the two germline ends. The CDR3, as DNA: TGCGCCAGCAGCTTGGCCTCCTCCTACAATGAGCAGTTCTTC. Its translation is CASSLASSYNEQFF.

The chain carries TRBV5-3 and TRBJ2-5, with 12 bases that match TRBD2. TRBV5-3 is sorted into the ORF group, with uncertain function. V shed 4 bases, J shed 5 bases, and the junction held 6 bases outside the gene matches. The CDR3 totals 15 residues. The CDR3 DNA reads TGTGCCAGAAGCGACGGTACTAGCGGGGGGGAGACCCAGTACTTC. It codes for CARSDGTSGGETQYF.

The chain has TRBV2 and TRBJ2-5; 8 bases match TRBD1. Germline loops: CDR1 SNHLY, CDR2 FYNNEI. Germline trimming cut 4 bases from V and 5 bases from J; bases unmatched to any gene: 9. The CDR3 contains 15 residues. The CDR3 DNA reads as TGTGCCAGCAGTGCGCGGACAGGGCTGGGCGAGACCCAGTACTTC. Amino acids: CASSARTGLGETQYF.

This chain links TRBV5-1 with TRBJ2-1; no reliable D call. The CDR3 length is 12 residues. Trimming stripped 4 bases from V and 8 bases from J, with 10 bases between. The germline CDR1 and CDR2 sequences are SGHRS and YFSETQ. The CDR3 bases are TGCGCCAGCAGCGACCTGGGGTATGAGCAGTTCTTC. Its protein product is CASSDLGYEQFF.

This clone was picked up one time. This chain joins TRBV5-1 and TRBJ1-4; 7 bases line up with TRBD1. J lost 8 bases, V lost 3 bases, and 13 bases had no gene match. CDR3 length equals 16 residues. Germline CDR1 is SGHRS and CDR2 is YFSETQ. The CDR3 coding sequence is TGCGCCAGCAGCTCTACGGTTACAGGGGTGGGAGAAAAACTGTTTTTT. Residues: CASSSTVTGVGEKLFF.

This CDR3 is CASSSLGRNTEAFF. CDR3 nucleotides: TGTGCCAGCAGCTCCCTGGGGCGGAACACTGAAGCTTTCTTT. The chain has TRBV21-1 and TRBJ1-1; the D segment call TRBD1 is taken from the table without a DNA check. TRBV21-1 is marked as a pseudogene. The length of the CDR3 is 14 residues.

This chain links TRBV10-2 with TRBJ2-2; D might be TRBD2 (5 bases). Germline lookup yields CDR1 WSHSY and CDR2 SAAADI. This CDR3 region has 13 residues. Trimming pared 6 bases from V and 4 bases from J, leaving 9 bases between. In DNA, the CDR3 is TGCGCCAGCAGGGACTCATCCACCGGGGAGCTGTTTTTT. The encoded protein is CASRDSSTGELFF.

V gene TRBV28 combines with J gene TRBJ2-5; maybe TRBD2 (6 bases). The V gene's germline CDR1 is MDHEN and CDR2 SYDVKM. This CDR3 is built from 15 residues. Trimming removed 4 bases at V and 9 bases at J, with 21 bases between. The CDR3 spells CASSSLGGPGRSQYF. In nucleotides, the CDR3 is TGTGCCAGCAGTTCCTTGGGGGGTCCCGGACGGTCCCAGTACTTC.

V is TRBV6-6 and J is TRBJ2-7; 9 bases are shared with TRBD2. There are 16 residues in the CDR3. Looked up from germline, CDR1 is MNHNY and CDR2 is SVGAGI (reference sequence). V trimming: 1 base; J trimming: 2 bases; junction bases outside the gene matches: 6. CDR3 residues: CASSYFSGSPPYEQYF. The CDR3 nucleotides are TGTGCCAGCAGTTACTTTAGCGGGAGCCCTCCCTACGAGCAGTACTTC.

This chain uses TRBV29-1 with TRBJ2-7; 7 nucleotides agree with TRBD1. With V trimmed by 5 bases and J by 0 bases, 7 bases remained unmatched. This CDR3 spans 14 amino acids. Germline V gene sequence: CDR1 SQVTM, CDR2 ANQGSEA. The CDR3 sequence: CSVTRDSASYEQYF. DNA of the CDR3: TGCAGCGTTACCCGGGACAGTGCCTCCTACGAGCAGTACTTC.

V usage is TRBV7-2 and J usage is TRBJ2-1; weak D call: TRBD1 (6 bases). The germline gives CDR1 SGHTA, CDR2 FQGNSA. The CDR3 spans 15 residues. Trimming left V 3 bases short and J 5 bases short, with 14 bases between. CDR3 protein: CASSFQSGTNNEQFF. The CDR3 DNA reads TGTGCCAGCAGCTTCCAGTCCGGGACAAACAATGAGCAGTTCTTC.

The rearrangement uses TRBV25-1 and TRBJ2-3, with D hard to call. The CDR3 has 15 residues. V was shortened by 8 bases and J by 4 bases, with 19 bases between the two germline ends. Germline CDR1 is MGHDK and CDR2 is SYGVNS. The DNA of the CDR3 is TGTGCCAGCGCCTCTGCTGGAGTTGGTTCAGATACGCAGTATTTT. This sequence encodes CASASAGVGSDTQYF. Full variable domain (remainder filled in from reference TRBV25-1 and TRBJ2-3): EADIYQTPRYLVIGTGKKITLECSQTMGHDKMYWYQQDPGMELHLIHYSYGVNSTEKGDLSSESTVSRIRTEHFPLTLESARPSHTSQYLCASASAGVGSDTQYFGPGTRLTVL.

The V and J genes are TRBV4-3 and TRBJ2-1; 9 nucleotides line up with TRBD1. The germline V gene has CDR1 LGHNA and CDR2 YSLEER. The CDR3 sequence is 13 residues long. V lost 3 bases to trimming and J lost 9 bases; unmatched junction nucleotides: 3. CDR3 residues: CASSHGTGREQFF. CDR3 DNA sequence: TGCGCCAGCAGCCACGGGACAGGGCGTGAGCAGTTCTTC.